Each of the 30 T cell receptor beta chains below was sequenced from the same sample in a study of CD8 T cells in Susac syndrome. The RNA, about 0.5 to 1 ug, was put through reverse transcription using random hexamers. TCRdb ran MiXCR on the immunoSEQ multiplex PCR reads and lists one entry per CDR3 protein. The table includes about 200,000 distinct CDR3 sequences, approximately 94% detected once. Sequencing used CD4+ T cells from PBMCs. The receptors originated from a human donor in good health.

This sequence joins TRBV11-2 and TRBJ1-2; weak D call: TRBD1 (6 bases). The CDR3 has 15 amino acids. V lost 5 bases and J 4 bases, leaving 17 bases between the germline ends. Germline loops: CDR1 SGHAT, CDR2 FQNNGV. CDR3 loop: CASSHVTGRGYGYTF. CDR3 in DNA: TGTGCCAGCAGCCACGTTACAGGGCGCGGCTATGGCTACACCTTC.

The chain combines TRBV10-3 with TRBJ2-7, with D perhaps matching TRBD1 (7 bases). The CDR3 has 15 residues. Trimming took off 2 bases at V and 5 bases at J, with 16 bases between the two ends. Germline V gene sequence: CDR1 ENHRY, CDR2 SYGVKD. Here the CDR3 reads CAISEPGGKRDEQYF. CDR3 DNA: TGTGCCATCAGTGAGCCAGGGGGAAAGCGGGACGAGCAGTACTTC.

The chain uses TRBV7-9 and TRBJ2-6, with D possibly called TRBD1 or TRBD2 (6 bases each). The CDR3 consists of 18 residues. Germline values: CDR1 SEHNR, CDR2 FQNEAQ (reference sequence). V was shortened by 5 bases and J by 0 bases, with 17 bases between the two germline ends. DNA of the CDR3: TGTGCCAGCAGCCCTCTAGGAGGGGGGAGCTCTGGGGCCAACGTCCTGACTTTC. It encodes CASSPLGGGSSGANVLTF. Together with reference TRBV7-9 and TRBJ2-6, the CDR3 gives the full variable domain: DTGVSQNPRHKITKRGQNVTFRCDPISEHNRLYWYRQTLGQGPEFLTYFQNEAQLEKSRLLSDRFSAERPKGSFSTLEIQRTEQGDSAMYLCASSPLGGGSSGANVLTFGAGSRLTVL.

The chain links TRBV7-2 to TRBJ1-4; no reliable D call. Trimming removed 0 bases from V and 0 bases from J, with 5 bases in between. The germline V gene has CDR1 SGHTA and CDR2 FQGNSA. This CDR3 has 15 residues. CDR3 loop: CASSLARATNEKLFF. As DNA, the CDR3 is TGTGCCAGCAGCTTAGCGAGGGCAACTAATGAAAAACTGTTTTTT.

Only a few counts were recorded for this clonotype. The chain recombines TRBV7-9 with TRBJ2-5; tentative D call: TRBD2 (6 bases). This CDR3 has 17 amino acids. V was pared by 5 bases and J by 3 bases, with 22 bases between. The germline V gene has CDR1 SEHNR and CDR2 FQNEAQ (reference sequence). CDR3 sequence reads: CASSHRPGRRSKETQYF. The CDR3 bases are TGTGCCAGCAGCCACCGGCCGGGGAGGCGATCCAAAGAGACCCAGTACTTC.

The genes are TRBV7-9 and TRBJ2-1, with D maybe TRBD2 (5 bases). Germline-derived CDR1 and CDR2 are SEHNR and FQNEAQ (reference sequence). The CDR3 covers 19 residues. V lost 4 bases and J lost 0, with 22 bases in between. DNA of the CDR3: TGTGCCAGCAGCTCTGTGGCGCTCCTACGGGGAAGCTCCTACAATGAGCAGTTCTTC. It encodes CASSSVALLRGSSYNEQFF.

This clonotype has more than one count but fewer than ten. Its ends do not fully match the called genes, so a read error is possible. The J gene is TRBJ2-5, the V gene TRBV5-1; D is uncertain. Per germline, CDR1 SGHRS and CDR2 YFSETQ. The CDR3 spans 12 residues. The CDR3 protein is CASSLAAETQYF. The CDR3 DNA is TGTGCCAGCAGCTTAGCTGCGGAGACCCAGTACTTC.

This chain joins TRBV27 and TRBJ2-5, with 8 bases fitting TRBD2. Germline assignment: CDR1 MNHEY and CDR2 SMNVEV (reference sequence). The CDR3 spans 14 residues. The V gene end was trimmed by 7 bases and the J gene end by 1 base; junction bases not matched to a gene: 5. The DNA of the CDR3 is TGTGCCAGCACCCAACGGGGGGGCCAAGAGACCCAGTACTTC. It yields the protein CASTQRGGQETQYF.

The rearrangement joins TRBV14 to TRBJ2-7, with D tentatively TRBD1 (6 bases). The CDR3 runs 13 residues. Trimming shortened V by 4 bases and J by 6 bases, and 13 bases separated the two germline ends. Germline CDR1 and CDR2: SGHDN and FVKESK. In DNA, the CDR3 is TGTGCCAGCAGCCTAATCGGACAGTCCGAGCAGTACGTC. Translation gives CASSLIGQSEQYV.

This chain joins TRBV12-3 or TRBV12-4 and TRBJ2-3; no definite D call. The CDR3 length is 15 residues. V lost 3 bases, J lost 0 bases, and 10 bases lay in between. The CDR3 DNA reads TGTGCCAGCAGTTTTCGTGGGCCCAGCACAGATACGCAGTATTTT. This codes for CASSFRGPSTDTQYF.

This rearrangement joins TRBV20-1 to TRBJ2-5, with 10 bases that match TRBD1. Germline assignment: CDR1 DFQATT and CDR2 SNEGSKA (reference sequence). The junction had 7 bases not matched to a gene; V was cut back by 5 bases and J by 4 bases. The CDR3 is 14 residues long. CDR3 region: CSAPPDRGLETQYF. The CDR3 nucleotides read TGCAGTGCTCCCCCCGACAGGGGGCTAGAGACCCAGTACTTC.

DNA for the CDR3: TGTGCCAGCAACGGGGCGTACTCTGGAAACACCATATATTTT. This encodes CASNGAYSGNTIYF. This chain joins TRBV28 and TRBJ1-3, with D perhaps matching TRBD1 (5 bases). The CDR3 has 14 amino acids. Trimming left V 7 bases short and J 0 bases short, with 10 bases between. CDR1 MDHEN and CDR2 SYDVKM come from the germline V gene.

This rearrangement joins TRBV6-5 to TRBJ1-5; TRBD1 might be the D (6 bases). Trimming took 0 bases from V and 6 from J, leaving 12 bases between them. Germline lookup yields CDR1 MNHEY and CDR2 SVGAGI. This CDR3 spans 15 amino acids. This CDR3 is CASSYSGQKAQPQHF. In nucleotides, the CDR3 is TGTGCCAGCAGTTACTCCGGACAGAAGGCTCAGCCCCAGCATTTT.

The gene calls are TRBV5-1 and TRBJ1-3, with D tentatively TRBD1 (6 bases). The germline CDR1 and CDR2 sequences are SGHRS and YFSETQ. V dropped 0 bases and J dropped 2 bases, with 12 bases sitting between them. The CDR3 spans 16 residues. The CDR3 sequence: CASSLARRGPGNTIYF. The CDR3 DNA follows: TGCGCCAGCAGCTTGGCCCGCAGGGGCCCTGGAAACACCATATATTTT.

This chain joins TRBV13 and TRBJ2-7; 7 nucleotides align to TRBD1. V lost 5 bases, J lost 6 bases, and 13 bases stayed unmatched. The germline V gene has CDR1 PRHDT and CDR2 FYEKMQ (reference sequence). The CDR3 is 15 amino acids. CDR3 nucleotides: TGTGCCAGCAGCATATCCCCCAGATCAGGGGGCGAGCAGTACGTC. Translating gives CASSISPRSGGEQYV.

The J gene is TRBJ1-1, the V gene TRBV6-6; unclear D gene. Germline V lookup: CDR1 MNHNY, CDR2 SVGAGI (reference sequence). The CDR3 loop spans 11 amino acids. Deletions cut 5 bases from V and 6 bases from J, with 7 bases between. CDR3 in amino acids: CASSRVPEAFF. CDR3 DNA: TGTGCCAGCAGTAGGGTCCCTGAAGCTTTCTTT.

V and J are TRBV7-2 and TRBJ2-1; 7 bases line up with TRBD1. This CDR3 is 15 amino acids long. The V segment lost 5 bases and the J segment 0 bases; nucleotides outside the gene matches: 4. Germline CDR1 reads SGHTA; CDR2 reads FQGNSA. The CDR3, as DNA: TGTGCCAGCAGCCGTGACAGGGCCTCCTACAATGAGCAGTTCTTC. Amino acid sequence: CASSRDRASYNEQFF.

V gene TRBV5-1 combines with J gene TRBJ2-7; 8 nucleotides match TRBD1. The CDR3 is 15 residues long. Germline V gene lookup returns CDR1 SGHRS and CDR2 YFSETQ. The ends lost 4 bases at V and 2 bases at J; junction bases unmatched: 8. The CDR3 sequence is CASSLSPGQAYEQYV. The DNA for the CDR3 is TGCGCCAGCAGCCTAAGCCCGGGACAGGCCTACGAGCAGTACGTC.

Written as DNA, the CDR3 is TGCGCCAGCAGCCAGACAACTAATGAAAAACTGTTTTTT. Translation: CASSQTTNEKLFF. This sequence joins TRBV4-1 and TRBJ1-4, with D unresolved. Trimming took off 3 bases at V and 0 bases at J, with 2 bases between the two ends. Germline CDR1 MGHRA, CDR2 YSYEKL. The CDR3 extends over 13 amino acids.

CDR3 in amino acids: CASWKQVLQAFF. The CDR3 DNA follows: TGCGCCAGCTGGAAGCAGGTTTTACAGGCTTTCTTT. This sequence joins TRBV5-1 and TRBJ1-1; no firm D call. V dropped 7 bases and J dropped 11 bases, with 18 bases sitting between them. The CDR3 length is 12 residues. Germline V gene data show CDR1 as SGHRS and CDR2 as YFSETQ.

J is TRBJ2-5 and V is TRBV20-1, with D unresolved. There are 11 residues in the CDR3. Deletions cut 5 bases from V and 3 bases from J, with 7 bases between. Germline CDR1 DFQATT, CDR2 SNEGSKA (reference sequence). CDR3 coding DNA: TGCAGTGCTGGCCCGGAAGAGACCCAGTACTTC. Translating gives CSAGPEETQYF.

The rearrangement uses TRBV3-1 and TRBJ1-6; D is possibly TRBD1 (6 bases). CDR3 length: 15 residues. Trimming pared 1 base from V and 6 bases from J, leaving 10 bases between. Germline-derived CDR1 and CDR2 are LGHDT and YNNKEL (reference sequence). CDR3: CASSQGRGGNSPLHF. For the CDR3, the DNA is TGTGCCAGCAGCCAAGGCAGGGGAGGTAATTCACCCCTCCACTTT.

This chain connects TRBV7-8 to TRBJ2-4; TRBD2 matches 8 bases. The CDR3 loop spans 16 amino acids. Germline values: CDR1 SGHVS, CDR2 FQNEAQ. The V gene end was trimmed by 5 bases and the J gene end by 3 bases; junction bases not matched to a gene: 9. The CDR3 protein is CASSPTGGAGKNIQYF. CDR3 DNA sequence: TGTGCCAGCAGCCCCACGGGGGGGGCCGGCAAAAACATTCAGTACTTC.

The genes are TRBV19 and TRBJ2-3, with D perhaps TRBD2 (7 bases). This CDR3 region has 14 residues. Per germline, CDR1 LNHDA and CDR2 SQIVND (reference sequence). Trimming removed 10 bases from V and 3 bases from J, with 17 bases in between. The CDR3 spells CATRGGAGTDTQYF. CDR3 in DNA: TGTGCCACGAGAGGGGGGGCAGGGACAGATACGCAGTATTTT. The whole variable domain, filled in from reference TRBV19 and TRBJ2-3, reads DGGITQSPKYLFRKEGQNVTLSCEQNLNHDAMYWYRQDPGQGLRLIYYSQIVNDFQKGDIAEGYSVSREKKESFPLTVTSAQKNPTAFYLCATRGGAGTDTQYFGPGTRLTVL.

The sample holds a few counts of this clonotype. The chain is built from TRBV12-3 or TRBV12-4 and TRBJ1-1; D not resolved. The germline V and J ends were trimmed by 2 bases and 0 bases, with 4 bases remaining between them. The CDR3 extends over 13 amino acids. The CDR3 is CASSLRLNTEAFF. For the CDR3, the DNA is TGTGCCAGCAGTTTAAGACTGAACACTGAAGCTTTCTTT.

The chain recombines TRBV12-3 or TRBV12-4 with TRBJ2-7, with 7 bases fitting TRBD1. V was clipped by 6 bases and J by 5 bases; unmatched bases: 10. The CDR3 loop spans 14 amino acids. The DNA for the CDR3 is TGTGCCAGCAGGGAGACAGGGACCCGGCACGAGCAGTACTTC. Encoded protein: CASRETGTRHEQYF.

This clonotype was seen only a few times. The chain has TRBV28 and TRBJ2-5, with TRBD1 identical over 8 bases. CDR1 and CDR2 (germline): MDHEN, SYDVKM. The V segment lost 6 bases and the J segment 1 base; nucleotides outside the gene matches: 1. The CDR3 extends over 13 amino acids. The CDR3 loop reads CASRGQGQETQYF. DNA of the CDR3: TGTGCCAGCAGAGGACAGGGCCAAGAGACCCAGTACTTC.

The J gene is TRBJ2-7, the V gene TRBV25-1; TRBD1 aligns across 10 bases. The CDR3 runs 14 residues. CDR1 is MGHDK and CDR2 is SYGVNS in the germline V gene. Losses at the gene ends were 7 bases for V and 9 bases for J; bases not matched to a gene: 12. CDR3 DNA: TGTGCCAGCACCCCGGACAGGGGGGATTCAGGGCAGTACGTC. It yields the protein CASTPDRGDSGQYV.

This clonotype was observed a handful of times. This chain joins TRBV9 and TRBJ2-3, with a possible D match to TRBD1 (6 bases). The V gene's germline CDR1 is SGDLS and CDR2 YYNGEE. The V and J ends lost 0 bases and 1 base respectively, with 6 bases between them. The CDR3 is 14 amino acids. CDR3 protein: CASSVGGRTDTQYF. CDR3 in DNA: TGTGCCAGCAGCGTAGGGGGGCGCACAGATACGCAGTATTTT.

The gene calls are TRBV20-1 and TRBJ1-4; D not certain. Trimming took 4 bases from V and 0 from J, leaving 3 bases between them. The germline V gene has CDR1 DFQATT and CDR2 SNEGSKA (reference sequence). CDR3 length equals 12 residues. The CDR3 DNA reads TGCAGTGCTATTACAACTAATGAAAAACTGTTTTTT. As protein: CSAITTNEKLFF.